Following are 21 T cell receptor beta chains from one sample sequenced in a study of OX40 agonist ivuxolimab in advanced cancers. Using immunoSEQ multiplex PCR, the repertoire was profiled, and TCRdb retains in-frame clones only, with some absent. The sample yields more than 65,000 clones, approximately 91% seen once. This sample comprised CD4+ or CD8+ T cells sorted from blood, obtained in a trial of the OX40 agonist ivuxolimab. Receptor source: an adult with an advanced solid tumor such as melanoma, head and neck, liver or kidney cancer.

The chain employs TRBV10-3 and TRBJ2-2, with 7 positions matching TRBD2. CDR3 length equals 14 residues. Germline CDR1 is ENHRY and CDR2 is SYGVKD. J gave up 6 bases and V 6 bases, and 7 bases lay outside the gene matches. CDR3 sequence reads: CAIREGLAAGELFF. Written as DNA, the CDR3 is TGTGCCATCAGAGAGGGGCTAGCGGCCGGGGAGCTGTTTTTT.

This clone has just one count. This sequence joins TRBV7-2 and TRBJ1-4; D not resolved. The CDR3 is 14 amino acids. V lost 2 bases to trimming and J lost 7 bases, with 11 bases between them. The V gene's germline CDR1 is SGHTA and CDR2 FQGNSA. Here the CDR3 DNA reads TGTGCCAGCAGCTTAACTGAGTTAGGTGAAAAACTGTTTTTT. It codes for CASSLTELGEKLFF. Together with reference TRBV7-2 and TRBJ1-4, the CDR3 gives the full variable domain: GAGVSQSPSNKVTEKGKDVELRCDPISGHTALYWYRQSLGQGLEFLIYFQGNSAPDKSGLPSDRFSAERTGGSVSTLTIQRTQQEDSAVYLCASSLTELGEKLFFGSGTQLSVL.

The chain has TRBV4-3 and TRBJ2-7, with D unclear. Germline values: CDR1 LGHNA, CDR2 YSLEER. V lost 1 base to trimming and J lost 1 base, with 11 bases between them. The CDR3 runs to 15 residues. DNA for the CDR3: TGCGCCAGCAGCCAAGGATGGAGACCATCCTACGAGCAGTACTTC. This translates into CASSQGWRPSYEQYF.

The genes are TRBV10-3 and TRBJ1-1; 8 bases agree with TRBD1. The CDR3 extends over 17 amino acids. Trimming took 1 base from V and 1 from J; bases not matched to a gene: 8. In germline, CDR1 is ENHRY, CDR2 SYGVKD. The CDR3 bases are TGTGCCATCAGTGAGTTTTTGACAGGGGACAAGAACACTGAAGCTTTCTTT. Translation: CAISEFLTGDKNTEAFF.

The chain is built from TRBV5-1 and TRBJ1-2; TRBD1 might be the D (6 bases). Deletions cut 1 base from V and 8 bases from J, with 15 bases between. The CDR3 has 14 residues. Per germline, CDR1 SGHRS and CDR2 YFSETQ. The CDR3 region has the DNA TGCGCCAGCAGCTTGACAGGGTTCGCGAGGGGCTACACCTTC. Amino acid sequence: CASSLTGFARGYTF.

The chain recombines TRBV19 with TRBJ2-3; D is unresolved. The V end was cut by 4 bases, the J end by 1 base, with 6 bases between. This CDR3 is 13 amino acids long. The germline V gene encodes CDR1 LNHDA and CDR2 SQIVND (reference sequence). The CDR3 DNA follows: TGTGCCAGTAGTAGTCCCCGCACAGATACGCAGTATTTT. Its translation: CASSSPRTDTQYF.

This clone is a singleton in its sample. This chain's CDR3 is CATSRYARDLRSGNTIYF. CDR3 sequence (DNA): TGTGCCACCAGCAGGTACGCCCGTGATTTGAGGTCTGGAAACACCATATATTTT. The gene calls are TRBV15 and TRBJ1-3; D is undetermined. V was cut by 3 bases and J by 1 base, with 19 bases left in between. Germline V CDR1 and CDR2: LNHNV, YYDKDF (reference sequence). The CDR3 spans 18 residues.

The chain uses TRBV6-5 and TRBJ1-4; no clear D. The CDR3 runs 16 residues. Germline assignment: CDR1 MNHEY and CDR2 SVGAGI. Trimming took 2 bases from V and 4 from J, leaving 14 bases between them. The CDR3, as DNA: TGTGCCAGCAGTTACGGCAGACGGACTCTTAATGAAAAACTGTTTTTT. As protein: CASSYGRRTLNEKLFF.

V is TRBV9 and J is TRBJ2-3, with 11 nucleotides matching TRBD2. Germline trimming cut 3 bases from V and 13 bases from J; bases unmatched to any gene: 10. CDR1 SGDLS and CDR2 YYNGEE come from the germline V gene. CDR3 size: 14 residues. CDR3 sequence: CASSADSGRALKYF. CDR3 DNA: TGTGCCAGCAGCGCGGATAGCGGGAGGGCCCTCAAGTATTTT.

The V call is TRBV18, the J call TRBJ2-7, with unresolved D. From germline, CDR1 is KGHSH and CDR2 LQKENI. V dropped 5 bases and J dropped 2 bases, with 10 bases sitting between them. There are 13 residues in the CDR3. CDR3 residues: CASSTTETYEQYF. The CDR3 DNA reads TGTGCCAGCTCAACAACAGAGACCTACGAGCAGTACTTC.

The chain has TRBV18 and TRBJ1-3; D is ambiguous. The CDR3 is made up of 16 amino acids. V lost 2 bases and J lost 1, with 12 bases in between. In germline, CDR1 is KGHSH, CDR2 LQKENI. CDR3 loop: CASSPSIPQSGNTIYF. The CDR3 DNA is TGTGCCAGCTCACCATCAATCCCTCAATCTGGAAACACCATATATTTT.

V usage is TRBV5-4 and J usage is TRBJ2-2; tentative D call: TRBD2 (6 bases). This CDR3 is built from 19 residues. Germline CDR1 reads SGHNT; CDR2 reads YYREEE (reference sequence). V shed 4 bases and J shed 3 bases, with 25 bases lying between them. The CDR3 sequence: CASSLRGTMGRMHTGELFF. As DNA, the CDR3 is TGTGCCAGCAGCCTGAGGGGTACGATGGGGAGGATGCACACCGGGGAGCTGTTTTTT.

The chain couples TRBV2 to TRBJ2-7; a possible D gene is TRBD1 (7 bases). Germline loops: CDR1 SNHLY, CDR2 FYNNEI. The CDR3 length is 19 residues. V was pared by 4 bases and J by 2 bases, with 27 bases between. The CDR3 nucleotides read TGTGCCAGCAGTGGGCCCCTTATGGGGGGACAGTCGCAAGCCTACGAGCAGTACTTC. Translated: CASSGPLMGGQSQAYEQYF.

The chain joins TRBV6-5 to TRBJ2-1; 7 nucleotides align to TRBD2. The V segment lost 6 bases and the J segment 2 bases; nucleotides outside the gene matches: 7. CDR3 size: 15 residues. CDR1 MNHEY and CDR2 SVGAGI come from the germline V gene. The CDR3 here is CASRRSGVAYNEQFF. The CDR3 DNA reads TGTGCCAGCAGACGGAGCGGGGTAGCCTACAATGAGCAGTTCTTC.

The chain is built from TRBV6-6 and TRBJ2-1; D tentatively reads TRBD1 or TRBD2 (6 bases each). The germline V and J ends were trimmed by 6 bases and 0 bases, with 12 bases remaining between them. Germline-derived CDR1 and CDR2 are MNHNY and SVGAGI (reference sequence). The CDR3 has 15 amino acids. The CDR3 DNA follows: TGTGCCAGCAGGAAGGGGGGCAGCTCCTACAATGAGCAGTTCTTC. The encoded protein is CASRKGGSSYNEQFF.

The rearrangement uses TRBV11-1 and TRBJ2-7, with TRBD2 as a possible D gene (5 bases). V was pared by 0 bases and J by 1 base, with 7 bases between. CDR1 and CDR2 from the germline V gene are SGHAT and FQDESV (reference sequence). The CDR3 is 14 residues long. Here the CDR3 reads CASSLAAGSYEQYF. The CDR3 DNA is TGTGCCAGCAGCTTAGCGGCGGGTTCCTACGAGCAGTACTTC.

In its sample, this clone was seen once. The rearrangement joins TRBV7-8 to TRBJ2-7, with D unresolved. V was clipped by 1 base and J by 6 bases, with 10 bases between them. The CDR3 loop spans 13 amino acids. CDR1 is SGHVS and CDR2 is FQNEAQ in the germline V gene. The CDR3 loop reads CASSLDRHGEQYF. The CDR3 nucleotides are TGTGCCAGCAGCTTAGACAGACACGGCGAGCAGTACTTC.

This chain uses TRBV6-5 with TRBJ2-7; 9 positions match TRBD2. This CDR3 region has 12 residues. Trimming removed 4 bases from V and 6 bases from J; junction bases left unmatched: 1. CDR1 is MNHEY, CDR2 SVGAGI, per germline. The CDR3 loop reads CASSSAGGEQYF. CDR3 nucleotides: TGTGCCAGCAGTTCAGCGGGAGGCGAGCAGTACTTC.

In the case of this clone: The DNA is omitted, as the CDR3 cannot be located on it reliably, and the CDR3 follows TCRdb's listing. This CDR3 reads CASSVGRGTSGRARLF. This chain connects TRBV9 to TRBJ2-1; TRBD2 was called by the table and not checked on the DNA. The germline CDR1 and CDR2 sequences are SGDLS and YYNGEE. The CDR3 length is 16 residues, termini included.

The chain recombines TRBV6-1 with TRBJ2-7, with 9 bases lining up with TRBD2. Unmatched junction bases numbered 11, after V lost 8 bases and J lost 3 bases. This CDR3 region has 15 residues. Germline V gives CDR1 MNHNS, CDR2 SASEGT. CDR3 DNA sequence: TGTGCCAGCCCGTCGGGGAGCGGGGGGATCTACGAGCAGTACTTC. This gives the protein CASPSGSGGIYEQYF.

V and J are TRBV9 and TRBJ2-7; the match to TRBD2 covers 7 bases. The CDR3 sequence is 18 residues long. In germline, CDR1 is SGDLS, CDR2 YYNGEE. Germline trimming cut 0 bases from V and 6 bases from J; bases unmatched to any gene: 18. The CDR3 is CASSVGIAVGQGGAEQYF. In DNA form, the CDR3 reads TGTGCCAGCAGCGTAGGGATCGCTGTGGGGCAGGGAGGGGCCGAGCAGTACTTC.